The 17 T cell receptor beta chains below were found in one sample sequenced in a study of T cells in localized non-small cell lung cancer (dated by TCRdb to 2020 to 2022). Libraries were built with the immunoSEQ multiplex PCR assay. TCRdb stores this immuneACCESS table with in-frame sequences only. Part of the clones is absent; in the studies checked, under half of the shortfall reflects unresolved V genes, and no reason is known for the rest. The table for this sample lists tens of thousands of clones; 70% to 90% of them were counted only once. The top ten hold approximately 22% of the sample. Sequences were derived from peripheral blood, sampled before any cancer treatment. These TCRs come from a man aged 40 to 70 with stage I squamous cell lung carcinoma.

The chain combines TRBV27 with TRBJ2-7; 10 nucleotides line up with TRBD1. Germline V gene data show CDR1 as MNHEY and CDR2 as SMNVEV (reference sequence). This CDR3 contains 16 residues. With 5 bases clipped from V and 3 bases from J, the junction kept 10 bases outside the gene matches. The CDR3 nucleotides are TGTGCCAGCAGTCAAACCGCCAGGACAGGGGGCTACGAGCAGTACTTC. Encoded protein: CASSQTARTGGYEQYF.

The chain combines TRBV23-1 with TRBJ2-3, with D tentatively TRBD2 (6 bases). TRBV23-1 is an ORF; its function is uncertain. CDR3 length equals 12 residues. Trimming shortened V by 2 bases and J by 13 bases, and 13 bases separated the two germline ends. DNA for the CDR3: TGCGCCAGCAGTCAAGGCGCGGGATCGAAGTATTTT. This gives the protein CASSQGAGSKYF.

The CDR3: CASSFSGYKGTQYF. CDR3 bases: TGTGCCAGCAGCTTCTCAGGGTATAAGGGGACCCAGTACTTC. V is TRBV11-2 and J is TRBJ2-5; D may be TRBD1 (5 bases). The V end was cut by 3 bases, the J end by 7 bases, with 15 bases between. Germline-derived CDR1 and CDR2 are SGHAT and FQNNGV. The CDR3 covers 14 residues.

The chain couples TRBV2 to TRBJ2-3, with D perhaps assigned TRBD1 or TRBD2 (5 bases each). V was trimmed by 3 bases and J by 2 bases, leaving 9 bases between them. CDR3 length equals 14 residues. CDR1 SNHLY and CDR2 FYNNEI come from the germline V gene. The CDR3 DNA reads TGTGCCAGCAGTGATGGGGACCTCACAGATACGCAGTATTTT. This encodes CASSDGDLTDTQYF.

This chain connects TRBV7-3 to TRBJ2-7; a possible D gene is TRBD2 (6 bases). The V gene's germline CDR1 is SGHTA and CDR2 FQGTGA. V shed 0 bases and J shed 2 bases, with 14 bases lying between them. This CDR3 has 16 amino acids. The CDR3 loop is CASSLTGAGLPYEQYF. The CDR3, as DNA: TGTGCCAGCAGCTTAACCGGCGCGGGGCTTCCCTACGAGCAGTACTTC.

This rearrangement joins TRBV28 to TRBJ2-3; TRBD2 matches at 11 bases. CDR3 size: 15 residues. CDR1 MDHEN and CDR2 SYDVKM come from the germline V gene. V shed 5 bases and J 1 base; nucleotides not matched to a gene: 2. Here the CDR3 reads CASSGGLAGTDTQYF. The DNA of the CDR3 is TGTGCCAGCAGTGGGGGACTAGCGGGCACAGATACGCAGTATTTT.

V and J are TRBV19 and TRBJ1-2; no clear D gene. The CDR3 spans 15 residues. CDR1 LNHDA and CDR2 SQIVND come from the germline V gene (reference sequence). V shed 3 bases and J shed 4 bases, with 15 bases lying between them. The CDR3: CASSIGGVNFYGYTF. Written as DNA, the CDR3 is TGTGCCAGTAGTATCGGAGGAGTGAACTTCTATGGCTACACCTTC.

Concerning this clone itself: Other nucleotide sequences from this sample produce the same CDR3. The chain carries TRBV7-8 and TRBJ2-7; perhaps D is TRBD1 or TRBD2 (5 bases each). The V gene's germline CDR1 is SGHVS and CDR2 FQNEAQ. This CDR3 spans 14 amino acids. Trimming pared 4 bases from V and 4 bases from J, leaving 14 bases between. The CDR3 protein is CASSSTGQTYEQYF. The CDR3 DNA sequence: TGTGCCAGCAGCTCGACGGGGCAAACTTACGAGCAGTACTTC.

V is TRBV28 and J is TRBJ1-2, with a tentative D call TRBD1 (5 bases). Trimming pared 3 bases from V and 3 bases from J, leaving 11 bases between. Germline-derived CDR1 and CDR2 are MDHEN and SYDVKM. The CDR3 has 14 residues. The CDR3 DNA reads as TGTGCCAGCAGTTTCCTACAGGATGACTATGGCTACACCTTC. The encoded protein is CASSFLQDDYGYTF.

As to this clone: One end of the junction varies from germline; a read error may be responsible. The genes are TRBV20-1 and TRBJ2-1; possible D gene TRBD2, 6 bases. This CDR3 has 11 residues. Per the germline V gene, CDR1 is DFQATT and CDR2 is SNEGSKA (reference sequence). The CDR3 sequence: CSAKDRDLGVF. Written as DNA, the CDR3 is TGCAGTGCTAAAGACCGGGACTTGGGGGTCTTC.

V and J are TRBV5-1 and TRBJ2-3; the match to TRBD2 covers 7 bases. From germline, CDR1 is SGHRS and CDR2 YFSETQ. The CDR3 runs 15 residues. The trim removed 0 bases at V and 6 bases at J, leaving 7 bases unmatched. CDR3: CASSLEAGTGDTQYF. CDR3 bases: TGCGCCAGCAGCTTGGAAGCGGGGACCGGGGATACGCAGTATTTT.

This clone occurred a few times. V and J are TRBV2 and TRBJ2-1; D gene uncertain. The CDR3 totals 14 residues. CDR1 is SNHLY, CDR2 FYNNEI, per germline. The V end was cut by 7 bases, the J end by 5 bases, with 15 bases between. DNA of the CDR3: TGTGCCAGCACACGTACAGTTGAAAACAATGAGCAGTTCTTC. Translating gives CASTRTVENNEQFF.

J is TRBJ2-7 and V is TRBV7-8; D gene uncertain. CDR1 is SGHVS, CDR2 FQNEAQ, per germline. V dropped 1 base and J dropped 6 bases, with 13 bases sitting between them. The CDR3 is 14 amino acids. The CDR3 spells CASSLVGALGEQYF. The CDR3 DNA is TGTGCCAGCAGCTTAGTAGGCGCCCTCGGCGAGCAGTACTTC. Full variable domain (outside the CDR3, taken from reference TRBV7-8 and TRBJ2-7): GAGVSQSPRYKVAKRGQDVALRCDPISGHVSLFWYQQALGQGPEFLTYFQNEAQLDKSGLPSDRFFAERPEGSVSTLKIQRTQQEDSAVYLCASSLVGALGEQYFGPGTRLTVT.

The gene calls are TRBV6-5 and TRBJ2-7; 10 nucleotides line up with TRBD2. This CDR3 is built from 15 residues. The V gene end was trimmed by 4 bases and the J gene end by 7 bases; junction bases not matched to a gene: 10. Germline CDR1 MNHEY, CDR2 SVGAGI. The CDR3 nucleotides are TGTGCCAGCAGTTCTCTAGCGGGAGAAATGAGAGAGCAGTACTTC. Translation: CASSSLAGEMREQYF.

The CDR3 spells CASSYGTGNQPQHF. DNA for the CDR3: TGTGCCAGCAGTTACGGGACGGGCAATCAGCCCCAGCATTTT. V usage is TRBV6-5 and J usage is TRBJ1-5; D might be TRBD1 (5 bases). CDR1 is MNHEY and CDR2 is SVGAGI in the germline V gene. V shed 2 bases and J shed 2 bases, with 7 bases lying between them. The CDR3 spans 14 residues.

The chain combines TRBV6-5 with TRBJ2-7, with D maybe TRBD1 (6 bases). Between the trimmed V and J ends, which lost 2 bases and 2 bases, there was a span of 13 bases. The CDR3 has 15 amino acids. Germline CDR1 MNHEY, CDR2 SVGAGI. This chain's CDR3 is CASSYGQGSTYEQYF. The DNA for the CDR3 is TGTGCCAGCAGTTACGGTCAGGGGTCCACCTACGAGCAGTACTTC.

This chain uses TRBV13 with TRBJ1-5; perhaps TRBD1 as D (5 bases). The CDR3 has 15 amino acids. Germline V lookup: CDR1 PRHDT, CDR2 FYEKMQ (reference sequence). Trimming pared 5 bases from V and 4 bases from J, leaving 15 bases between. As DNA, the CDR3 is TGTGCCAGCAGCCCGCCGGGACTGAGAAATCAGCCCCAGCATTTT. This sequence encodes CASSPPGLRNQPQHF.